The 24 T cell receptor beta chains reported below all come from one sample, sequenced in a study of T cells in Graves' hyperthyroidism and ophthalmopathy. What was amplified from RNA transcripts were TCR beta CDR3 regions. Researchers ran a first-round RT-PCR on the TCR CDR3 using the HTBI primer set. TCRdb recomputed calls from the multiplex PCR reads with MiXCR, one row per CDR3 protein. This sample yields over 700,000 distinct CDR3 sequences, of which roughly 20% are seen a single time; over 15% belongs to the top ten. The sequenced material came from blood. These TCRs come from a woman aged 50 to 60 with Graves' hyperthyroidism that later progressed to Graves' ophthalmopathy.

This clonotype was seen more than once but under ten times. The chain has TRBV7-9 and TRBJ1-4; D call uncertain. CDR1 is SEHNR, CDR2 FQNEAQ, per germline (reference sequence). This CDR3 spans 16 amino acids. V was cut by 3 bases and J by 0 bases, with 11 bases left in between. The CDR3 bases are TGTGCCAGCAGCTTTGGGATCGGGGCAACTAATGAAAAACTGTTTTTT. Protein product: CASSFGIGATNEKLFF. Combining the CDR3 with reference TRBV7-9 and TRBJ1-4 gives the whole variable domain DTGVSQNPRHKITKRGQNVTFRCDPISEHNRLYWYRQTLGQGPEFLTYFQNEAQLEKSRLLSDRFSAERPKGSFSTLEIQRTEQGDSAMYLCASSFGIGATNEKLFFGSGTQLSVL.

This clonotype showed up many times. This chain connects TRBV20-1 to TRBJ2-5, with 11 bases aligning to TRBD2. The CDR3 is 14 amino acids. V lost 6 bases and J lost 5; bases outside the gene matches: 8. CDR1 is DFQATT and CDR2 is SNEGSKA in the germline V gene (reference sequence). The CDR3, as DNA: TGCAGTGCCCCGTTAGCGGGGGGGCCGGAGACCCAGTACTTC. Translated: CSAPLAGGPETQYF.

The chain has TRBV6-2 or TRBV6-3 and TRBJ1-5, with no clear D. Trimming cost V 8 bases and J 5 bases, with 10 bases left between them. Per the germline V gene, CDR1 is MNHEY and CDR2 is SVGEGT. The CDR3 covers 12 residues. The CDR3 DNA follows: TGTGCCAGCGGGTTCCGCCATCAGCCCCAGCATTTT. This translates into CASGFRHQPQHF.

CDR3 in DNA: TGTGCCAGCAGCCCCGCCCGGACAGGGGAGGACGGGGAGCTGTTTTTT. Translation gives CASSPARTGEDGELFF. The chain is built from TRBV7-3 and TRBJ2-2, with TRBD1 matching 9 bases. V shed 5 bases and J 7 bases; nucleotides not matched to a gene: 11. Germline CDR1 reads SGHTA; CDR2 reads FQGTGA. This CDR3 is 16 amino acids long.

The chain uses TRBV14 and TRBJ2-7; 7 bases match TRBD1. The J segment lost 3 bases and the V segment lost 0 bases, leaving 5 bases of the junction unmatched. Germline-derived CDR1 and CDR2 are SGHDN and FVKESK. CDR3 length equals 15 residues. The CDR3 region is CASSQDLDRSYEQYF. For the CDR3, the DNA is TGTGCCAGCAGCCAAGATTTGGACAGGAGCTACGAGCAGTACTTC.

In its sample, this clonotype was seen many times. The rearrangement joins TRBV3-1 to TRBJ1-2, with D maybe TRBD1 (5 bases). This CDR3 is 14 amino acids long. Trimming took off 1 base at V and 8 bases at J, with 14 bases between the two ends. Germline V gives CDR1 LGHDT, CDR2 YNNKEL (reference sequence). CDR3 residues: CASSQAEYRSGYTF. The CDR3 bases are TGTGCCAGCAGCCAAGCGGAATACAGGAGCGGCTACACCTTC.

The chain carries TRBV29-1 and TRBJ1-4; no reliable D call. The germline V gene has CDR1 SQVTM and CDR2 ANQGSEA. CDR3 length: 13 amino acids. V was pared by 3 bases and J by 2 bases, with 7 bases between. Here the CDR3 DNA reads TGCAGCGTTGAGTCCGCGACTAATGAAAAACTGTTTTTT. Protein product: CSVESATNEKLFF.

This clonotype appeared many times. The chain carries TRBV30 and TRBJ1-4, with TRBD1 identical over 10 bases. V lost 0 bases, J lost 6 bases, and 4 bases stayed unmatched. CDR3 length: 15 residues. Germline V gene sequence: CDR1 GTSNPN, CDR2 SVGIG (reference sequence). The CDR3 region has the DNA TGTGCCTGGAGTGTAAAGGGGACAGGGGATGAAAAACTGTTTTTT. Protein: CAWSVKGTGDEKLFF.

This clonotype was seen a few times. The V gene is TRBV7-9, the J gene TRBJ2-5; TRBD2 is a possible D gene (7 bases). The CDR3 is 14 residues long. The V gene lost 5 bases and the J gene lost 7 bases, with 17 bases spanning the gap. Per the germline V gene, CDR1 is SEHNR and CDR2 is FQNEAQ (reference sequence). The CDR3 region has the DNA TGTGCCAGCAGCGACGGGACACCTAGCGGGACCCAGTACTTC. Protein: CASSDGTPSGTQYF.

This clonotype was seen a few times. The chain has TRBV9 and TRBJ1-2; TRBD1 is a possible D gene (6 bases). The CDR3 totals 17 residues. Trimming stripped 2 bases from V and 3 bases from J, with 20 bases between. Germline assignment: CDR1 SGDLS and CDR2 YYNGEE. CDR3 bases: TGTGCCAGCAGCGTCACCCCGTGGGGGGCGAATGACTATGGCTACACCTTC. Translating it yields CASSVTPWGANDYGYTF. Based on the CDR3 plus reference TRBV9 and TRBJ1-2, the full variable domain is DSGVTQTPKHLITATGQRVTLRCSPRSGDLSVYWYQQSLDQGLQFLIQYYNGEERAKGNILERFSAQQFPDLHSELNLSSLELGDSALYFCASSVTPWGANDYGYTFGSGTRLTVV.

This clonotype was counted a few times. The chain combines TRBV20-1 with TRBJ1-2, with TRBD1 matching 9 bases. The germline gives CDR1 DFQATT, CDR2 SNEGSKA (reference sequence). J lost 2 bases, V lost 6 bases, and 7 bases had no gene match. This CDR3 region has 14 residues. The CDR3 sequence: CSAGKGQGNYGYTF. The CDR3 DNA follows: TGCAGTGCAGGGAAGGGACAGGGAAACTATGGCTACACCTTC.

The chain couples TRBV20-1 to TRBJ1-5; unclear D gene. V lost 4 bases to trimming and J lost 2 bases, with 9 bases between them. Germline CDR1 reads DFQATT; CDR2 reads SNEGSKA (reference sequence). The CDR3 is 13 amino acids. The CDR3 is CSATRSGNQPQHF. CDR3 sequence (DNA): TGCAGTGCTACCAGATCCGGCAATCAGCCCCAGCATTTT.

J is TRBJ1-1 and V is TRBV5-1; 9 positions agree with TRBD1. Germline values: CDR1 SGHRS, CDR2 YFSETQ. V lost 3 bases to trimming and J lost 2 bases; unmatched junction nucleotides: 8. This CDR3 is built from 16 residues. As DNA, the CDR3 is TGCGCCAGCAGCTCCCGGGGACAGGGACCAAACACTGAAGCTTTCTTT. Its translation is CASSSRGQGPNTEAFF.

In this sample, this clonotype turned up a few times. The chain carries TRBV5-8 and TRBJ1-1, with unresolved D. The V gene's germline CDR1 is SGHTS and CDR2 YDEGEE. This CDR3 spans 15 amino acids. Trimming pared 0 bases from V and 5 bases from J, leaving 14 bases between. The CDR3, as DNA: TGTGCCAGCAGCTTGGATCCGGGCCTTGTGACTGAAGCTTTCTTT. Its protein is CASSLDPGLVTEAFF.

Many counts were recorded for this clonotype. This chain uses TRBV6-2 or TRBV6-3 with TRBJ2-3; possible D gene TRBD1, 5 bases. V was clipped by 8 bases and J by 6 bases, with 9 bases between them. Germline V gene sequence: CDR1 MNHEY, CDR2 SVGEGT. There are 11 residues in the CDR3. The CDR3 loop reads CASGHGDTQYF. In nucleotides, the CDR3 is TGTGCCAGCGGACATGGGGATACGCAGTATTTT.

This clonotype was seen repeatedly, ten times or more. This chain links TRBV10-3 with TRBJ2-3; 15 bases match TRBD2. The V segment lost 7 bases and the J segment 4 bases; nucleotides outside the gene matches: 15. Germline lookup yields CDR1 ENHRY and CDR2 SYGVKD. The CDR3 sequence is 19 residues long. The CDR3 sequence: CAITPGLAGGPVWADTQYF. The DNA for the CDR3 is TGTGCCATCACCCCAGGACTAGCGGGGGGGCCGGTCTGGGCAGATACGCAGTATTTT.

CDR3 nucleotides: TGTGCCAGCAGCCCGAATCTAGGGGAGACTGAAGCTTTCTTT. It yields the protein CASSPNLGETEAFF. The chain recombines TRBV9 with TRBJ1-1; D is perhaps TRBD1 (5 bases). Germline V gene sequence: CDR1 SGDLS, CDR2 YYNGEE. Trimming removed 4 bases from V and 5 bases from J, with 15 bases in between. The CDR3 sequence is 14 residues long.

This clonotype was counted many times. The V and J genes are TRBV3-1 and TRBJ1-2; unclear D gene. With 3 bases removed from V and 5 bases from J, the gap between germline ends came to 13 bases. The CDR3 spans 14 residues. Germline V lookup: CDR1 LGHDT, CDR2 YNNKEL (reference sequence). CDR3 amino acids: CASSHGAVKYGYTF. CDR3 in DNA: TGTGCCAGCAGCCACGGAGCAGTTAAATATGGCTACACCTTC.

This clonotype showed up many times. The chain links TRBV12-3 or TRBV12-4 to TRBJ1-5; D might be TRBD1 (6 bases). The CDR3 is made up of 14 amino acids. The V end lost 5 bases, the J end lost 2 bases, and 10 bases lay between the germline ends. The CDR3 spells CASSKGGGNQPQHF. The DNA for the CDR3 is TGTGCCAGCAGTAAAGGGGGGGGCAATCAGCCCCAGCATTTT.

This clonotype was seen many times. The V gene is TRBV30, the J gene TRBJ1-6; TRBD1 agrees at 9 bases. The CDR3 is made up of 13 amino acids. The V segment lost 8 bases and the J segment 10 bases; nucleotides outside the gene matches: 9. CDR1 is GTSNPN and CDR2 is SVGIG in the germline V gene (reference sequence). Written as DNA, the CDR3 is TGTGCCGTCTCGGGGACAGGGTCATCACCCCTCCACTTT. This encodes CAVSGTGSSPLHF.

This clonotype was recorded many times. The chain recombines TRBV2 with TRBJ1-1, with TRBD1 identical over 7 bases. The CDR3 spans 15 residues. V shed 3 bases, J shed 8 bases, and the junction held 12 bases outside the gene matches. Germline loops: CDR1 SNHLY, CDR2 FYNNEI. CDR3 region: CASSDRSGGALEAFF. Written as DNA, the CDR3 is TGTGCCAGCAGTGATCGGTCAGGGGGGGCGTTAGAAGCTTTCTTT. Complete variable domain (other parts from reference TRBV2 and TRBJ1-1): EPEVTQTPSHQVTQMGQEVILRCVPISNHLYFYWYRQILGQKVEFLVSFYNNEISEKSEIFDDQFSVERPDGSNFTLKIRSTKLEDSAMYFCASSDRSGGALEAFFGQGTRLTVV.

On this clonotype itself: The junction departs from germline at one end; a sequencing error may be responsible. The DNA for the CDR3 is TGTGCCAGCAGTAGGACAGGGGACGATGAAAAACCGTTTTTT. Its translation: CASSRTGDDEKPFF. The genes are TRBV3-1 and TRBJ1-4; 9 nucleotides line up with TRBD1. Germline V gene sequence: CDR1 LGHDT, CDR2 YNNKEL (reference sequence). The CDR3 extends over 14 amino acids. Complete variable domain (other parts from reference TRBV3-1 and TRBJ1-4): DTAVSQTPKYLVTQMGNDKSIKCEQNLGHDTMYWYKQDSKKFLKIMFSYNNKELIINETVPNRFSPKSPDKAHLNLHINSLELGDSAVYFCASSRTGDDEKPFFGSGTQLSVL.

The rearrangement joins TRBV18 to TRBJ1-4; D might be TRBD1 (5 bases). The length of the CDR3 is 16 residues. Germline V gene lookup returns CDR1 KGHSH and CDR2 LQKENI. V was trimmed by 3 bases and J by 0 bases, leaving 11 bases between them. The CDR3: CASSPGSTATNEKLFF. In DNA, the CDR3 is TGTGCCAGCTCACCGGGATCGACAGCAACTAATGAAAAACTGTTTTTT.

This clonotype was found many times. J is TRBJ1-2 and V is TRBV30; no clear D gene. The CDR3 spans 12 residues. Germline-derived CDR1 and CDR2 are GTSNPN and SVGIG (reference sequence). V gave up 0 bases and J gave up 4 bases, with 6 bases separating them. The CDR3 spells CAWSVRVYGYTF. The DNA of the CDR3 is TGTGCCTGGAGTGTACGGGTCTATGGCTACACCTTC. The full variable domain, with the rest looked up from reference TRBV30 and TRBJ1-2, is SQTIHQWPATLVQPVGSPLSLECTVEGTSNPNLYWYRQAAGRGLQLLFYSVGIGQISSEVPQNLSASRPQDRQFILSSKKLLLSDSGFYLCAWSVRVYGYTFGSGTRLTVV.